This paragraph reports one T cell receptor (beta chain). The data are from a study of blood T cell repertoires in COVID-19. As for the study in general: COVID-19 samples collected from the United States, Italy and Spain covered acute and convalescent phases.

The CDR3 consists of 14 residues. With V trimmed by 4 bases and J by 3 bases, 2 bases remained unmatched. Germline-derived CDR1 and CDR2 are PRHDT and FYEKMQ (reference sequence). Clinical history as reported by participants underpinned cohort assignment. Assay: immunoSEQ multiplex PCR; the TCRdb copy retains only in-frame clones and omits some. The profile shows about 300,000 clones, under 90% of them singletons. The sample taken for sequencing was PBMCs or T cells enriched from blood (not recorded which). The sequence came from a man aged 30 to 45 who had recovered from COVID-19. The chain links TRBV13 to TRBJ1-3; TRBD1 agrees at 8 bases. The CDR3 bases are TGTGCCAGCAGCTATGGACAGGGTGGAAACACCATATATTTT. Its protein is CASSYGQGGNTIYF.